These 2 T cell receptor beta chains were sequenced from one sample in a study of CD8+ T cells in alopecia areata. RNA was isolated and reverse transcribed to cDNA, the sequencing template. The repertoire was sequenced with immunoSEQ multiplex PCR; TCRdb's copy has only in-frame clones and lacks some. The sample records roughly 150,000 clones, 55% being singletons. The sample taken for sequencing was CD4+ T cells sorted from blood. These receptors were taken from a human donor in good health.

This clone has a handful of counts. This chain connects TRBV28 to TRBJ2-7, with D uncertain. CDR1 is MDHEN, CDR2 SYDVKM, per germline. Trimming shortened V by 7 bases and J by 4 bases, and 11 bases separated the two germline ends. CDR3 length: 12 amino acids. The CDR3 loop is CASNGDWYEQYF. The CDR3 DNA reads TGTGCCAGCAACGGAGATTGGTACGAGCAGTACTTC.

Turning to this clone: The sample has other DNA sequences that encode this CDR3 too. The rearrangement links TRBV7-9 to TRBJ2-5, with unresolved D. This CDR3 spans 10 amino acids. Germline V lookup: CDR1 SEHNR, CDR2 FQNEAQ (reference sequence). V lost 8 bases to trimming and J lost 5 bases, with 6 bases between them. CDR3 in amino acids: CASSGETQYF. CDR3 nucleotides: TGTGCCAGCTCCGGTGAGACCCAGTACTTC.